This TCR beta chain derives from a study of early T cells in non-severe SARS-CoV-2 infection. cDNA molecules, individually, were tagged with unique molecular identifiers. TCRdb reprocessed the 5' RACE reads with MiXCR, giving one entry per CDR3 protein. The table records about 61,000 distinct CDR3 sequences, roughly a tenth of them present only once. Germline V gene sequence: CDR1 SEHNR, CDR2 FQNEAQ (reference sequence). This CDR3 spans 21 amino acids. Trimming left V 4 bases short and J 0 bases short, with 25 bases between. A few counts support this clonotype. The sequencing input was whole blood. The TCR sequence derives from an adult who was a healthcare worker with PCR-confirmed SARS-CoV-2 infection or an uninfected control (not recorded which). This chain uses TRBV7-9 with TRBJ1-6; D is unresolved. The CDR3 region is CASSSLLLVGSLSSYNSPLHF. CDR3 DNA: TGTGCCAGCAGCTCCCTCCTTCTGGTCGGCTCCTTGAGCTCCTATAATTCACCCCTCCACTTT. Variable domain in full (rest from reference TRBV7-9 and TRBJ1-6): DTGVSQNPRHKITKRGQNVTFRCDPISEHNRLYWYRQTLGQGPEFLTYFQNEAQLEKSRLLSDRFSAERPKGSFSTLEIQRTEQGDSAMYLCASSSLLLVGSLSSYNSPLHFGNGTRLTVT.